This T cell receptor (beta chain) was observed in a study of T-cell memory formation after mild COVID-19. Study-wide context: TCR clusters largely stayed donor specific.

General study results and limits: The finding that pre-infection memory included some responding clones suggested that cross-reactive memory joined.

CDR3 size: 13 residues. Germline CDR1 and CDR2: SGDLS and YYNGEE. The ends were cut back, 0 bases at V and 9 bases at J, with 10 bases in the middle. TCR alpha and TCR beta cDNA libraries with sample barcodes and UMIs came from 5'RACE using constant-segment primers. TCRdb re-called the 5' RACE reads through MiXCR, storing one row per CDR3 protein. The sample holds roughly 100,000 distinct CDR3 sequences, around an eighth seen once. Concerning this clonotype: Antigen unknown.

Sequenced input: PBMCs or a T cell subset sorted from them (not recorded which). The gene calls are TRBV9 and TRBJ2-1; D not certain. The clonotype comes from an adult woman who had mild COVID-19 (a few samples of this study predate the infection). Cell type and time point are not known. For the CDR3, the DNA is TGTGCCAGCAGCGTAGCACTCCTTAGTGAGCAGTTCTTC. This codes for CASSVALLSEQFF.